Listed below are T cell receptor beta chains from one sample, sequenced in a study of T cell responses to AZD1222 COVID-19 vaccine. The table came from immunoSEQ multiplex PCR; TCRdb's copy has only in-frame clones and leaves some out. The table has more than 95,000 clones, 90% seen once. Specimen: peripheral blood, collected on day 0 of MenACWY control vaccination. The source is an adult in good health. Both conserved end residues are part of each CDR3.

TRBV9	CASSVPRQGVSPGELFF
TRBV4-3	CASSLEASTDTQYF
TRBV6-5	CASRGGLSSYNEQFF
TRBV30	CAGRGQGGLGELFF
TRBV10-3	CAIRFAAGTTNNEQFF
TRBV7-9	CASSQGTSGTYNEQFF
TRBV5-4	CASNQARGGVGDTQYF
TRBV7-2	CASSVVRGTGGRDTQYF
TRBV30	CAWSVDTSGSGYTF
TRBV7-2	CASSLLLAGTGGELFF
TRBV15	CATSRTGVGTDTQYF
TRBV19	CASRPGTSRYNEQFF
TRBV6-2/TRBV6-3	CASSSGLARNTDTQYF
TRBV14	CASSQDRTRAGNTIYF
TRBV11-2	CASSLAAYRGLNTEAFF
TRBV5-1	CASSFFLGSVSDTQYF
TRBV3-1/TRBV3-2	CASSPRDRGSSNSPLHF
TRBV10-1	CASSDSGRPEKLFF
TRBV2	CASNPAGYSNQPQHF
TRBV10-3	CAISEDSVEQYF
TRBV3-1/TRBV3-2	CASSEDRAPETQYF
TRBV5-1	CASSLGTSGNTIYF
TRBV5-1	CASSLVSNEQFF
TRBV7-8	CASSFPPLGSSQVDEQYF
TRBV28	CASSPGPETGHTF
TRBV25-1	CASSDHVPGANVLTF
TRBV7-2	CASSLISQAGNTIYF
TRBV6-1	CASSEPGLAVIEQYF
TRBV28	CASSLSPGQGDEKLFF
TRBV5-4	CASSFSYNEQFF
TRBV28	CASSLPMREGVYEQYF
TRBV5-1	CASSSTTAIAVELFF
TRBV9	CASSALAKTNSYEQYF
TRBV5-4	CASSQRGGSTEAFF
TRBV7-6	CASSLGGWDTQYF
TRBV2	CASRLGRTNTEAFF
TRBV5-5	CASSLVGSGTSGKNGYTF
TRBV11-2	CASSFQLAGIYEQYF
TRBV6-4	CASSDSSGTGTDTQYF
TRBV25-1	CASRQHDYEQYF
TRBV19	CASSIRGGTGSDQPQHF
TRBV28	CASSPVRLAGGINEQFF
TRBV4-1	CASSQMTGSGNTIYF
TRBV7-2	CASSLYGNSGNTIYF
TRBV3-1/TRBV3-2	CASSPSHTSGANVLTF
TRBV28	CASSLAQRSFFF
TRBV29-1	CSVWTGANTGELFF
TRBV6-1	CASSEDRSRNEQFF
TRBV27	CASSSRQGFYGYTF
TRBV18	CASSRGPNIGELFF
TRBV30	CAWSIRGYGYTF
TRBV20-1	CSASRGQTGEKLFF
TRBV5-6	CASSFGLAGGHNEQFF
TRBV7-2	CASSLQGQGAGGYTF